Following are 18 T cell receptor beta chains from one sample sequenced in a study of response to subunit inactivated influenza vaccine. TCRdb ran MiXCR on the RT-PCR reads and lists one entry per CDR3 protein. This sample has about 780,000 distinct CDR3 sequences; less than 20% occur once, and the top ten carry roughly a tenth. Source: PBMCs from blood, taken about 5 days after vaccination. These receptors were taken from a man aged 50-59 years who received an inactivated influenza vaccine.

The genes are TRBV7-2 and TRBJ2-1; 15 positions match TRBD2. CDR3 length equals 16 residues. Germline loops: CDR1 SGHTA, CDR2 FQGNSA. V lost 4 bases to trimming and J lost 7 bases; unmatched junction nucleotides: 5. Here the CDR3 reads CASSSRGLAGGNEQFF. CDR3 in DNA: TGTGCCAGCAGCTCCCGAGGACTAGCGGGGGGGAATGAGCAGTTCTTC.

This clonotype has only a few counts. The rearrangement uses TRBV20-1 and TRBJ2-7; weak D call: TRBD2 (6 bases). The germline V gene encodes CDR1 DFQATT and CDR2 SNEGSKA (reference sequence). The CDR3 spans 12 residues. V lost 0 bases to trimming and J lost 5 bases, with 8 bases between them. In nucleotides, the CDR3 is TGCAGTGCTAGAGATGGGGAGGACGAGCAGTACTTC. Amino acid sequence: CSARDGEDEQYF.

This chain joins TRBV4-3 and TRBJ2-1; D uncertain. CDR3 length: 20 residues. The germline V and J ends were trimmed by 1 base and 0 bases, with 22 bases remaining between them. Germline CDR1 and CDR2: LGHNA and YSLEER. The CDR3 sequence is CASSQVHLVVGSSSYNEQFF. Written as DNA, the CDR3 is TGCGCCAGCAGCCAAGTCCATCTAGTGGTAGGTTCGAGCTCCTACAATGAGCAGTTCTTC.

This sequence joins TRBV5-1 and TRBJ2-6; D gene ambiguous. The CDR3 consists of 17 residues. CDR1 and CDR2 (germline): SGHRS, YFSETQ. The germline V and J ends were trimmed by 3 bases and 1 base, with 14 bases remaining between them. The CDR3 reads CASSSPEWSSGANVLTF. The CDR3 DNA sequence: TGCGCCAGCAGCTCCCCCGAATGGAGTTCTGGGGCCAACGTCCTGACTTTC.

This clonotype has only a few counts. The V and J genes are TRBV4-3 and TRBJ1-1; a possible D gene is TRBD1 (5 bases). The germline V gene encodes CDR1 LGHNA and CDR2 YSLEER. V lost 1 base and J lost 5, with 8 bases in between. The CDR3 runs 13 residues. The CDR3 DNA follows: TGCGCCAGCAGCCAAGGGGGGGTTACTGAAGCTTTCTTT. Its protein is CASSQGGVTEAFF.

CDR3 DNA sequence: TGTGCCAGCTCACCACACAGAGACAATGAGCAGTTCTTC. Residues: CASSPHRDNEQFF. The V gene is TRBV18, the J gene TRBJ2-1; no clear D. Germline V gene sequence: CDR1 KGHSH, CDR2 LQKENI. The CDR3 extends over 13 amino acids. V was shortened by 1 base and J by 5 bases, with 6 bases between the two germline ends.

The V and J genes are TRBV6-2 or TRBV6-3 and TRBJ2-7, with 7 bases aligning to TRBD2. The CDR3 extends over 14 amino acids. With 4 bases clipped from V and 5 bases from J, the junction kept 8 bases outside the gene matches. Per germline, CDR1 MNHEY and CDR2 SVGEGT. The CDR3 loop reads CASSWHKTSHEQYF. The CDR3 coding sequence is TGTGCCAGCAGTTGGCATAAGACTAGCCACGAGCAGTACTTC.

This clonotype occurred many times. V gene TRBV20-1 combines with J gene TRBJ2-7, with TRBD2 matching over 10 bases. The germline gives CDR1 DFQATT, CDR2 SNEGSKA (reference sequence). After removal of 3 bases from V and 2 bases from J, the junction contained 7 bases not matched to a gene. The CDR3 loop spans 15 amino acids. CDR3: CSARGTSGAPYEQYF. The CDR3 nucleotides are TGCAGTGCTAGGGGAACTAGCGGGGCCCCCTACGAGCAGTACTTC.

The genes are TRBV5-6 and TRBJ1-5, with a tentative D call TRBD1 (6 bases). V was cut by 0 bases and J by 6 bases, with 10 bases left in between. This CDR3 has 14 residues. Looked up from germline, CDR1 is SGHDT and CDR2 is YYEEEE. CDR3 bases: TGTGCCAGCAGCTTGGCCCCGGGGGCTCAGCCCCAGCATTTT. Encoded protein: CASSLAPGAQPQHF.

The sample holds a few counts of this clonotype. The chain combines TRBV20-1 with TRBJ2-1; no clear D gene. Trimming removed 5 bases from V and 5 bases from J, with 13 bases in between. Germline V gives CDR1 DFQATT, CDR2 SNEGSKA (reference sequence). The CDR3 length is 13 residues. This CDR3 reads CSAEKRNDNEQFF. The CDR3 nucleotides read TGCAGTGCTGAGAAGCGAAACGACAATGAGCAGTTCTTC.

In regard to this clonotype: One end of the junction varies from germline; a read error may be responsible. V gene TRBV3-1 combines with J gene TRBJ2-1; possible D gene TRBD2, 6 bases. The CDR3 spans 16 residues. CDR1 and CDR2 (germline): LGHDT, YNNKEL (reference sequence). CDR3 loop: CARSHSSIGSRNEQFF. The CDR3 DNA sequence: TGTGCCCGCAGCCACAGTTCTATCGGGAGTAGAAATGAGCAGTTCTTC.

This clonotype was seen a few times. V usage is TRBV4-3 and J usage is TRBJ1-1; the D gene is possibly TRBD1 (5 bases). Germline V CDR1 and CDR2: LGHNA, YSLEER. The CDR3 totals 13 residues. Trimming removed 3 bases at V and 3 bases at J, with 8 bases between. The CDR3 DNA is TGCGCCAGCAGCCATATACAGGACACTGAAGCTTTCTTT. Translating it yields CASSHIQDTEAFF.

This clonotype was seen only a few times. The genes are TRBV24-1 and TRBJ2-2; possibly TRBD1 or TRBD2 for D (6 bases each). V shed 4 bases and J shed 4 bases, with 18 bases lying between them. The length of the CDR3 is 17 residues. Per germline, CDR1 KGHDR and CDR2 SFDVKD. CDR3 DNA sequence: TGTGCCACCAGTGACCGGAGGGGGTGGTCTCTCACCGGGGAGCTGTTTTTT. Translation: CATSDRRGWSLTGELFF.

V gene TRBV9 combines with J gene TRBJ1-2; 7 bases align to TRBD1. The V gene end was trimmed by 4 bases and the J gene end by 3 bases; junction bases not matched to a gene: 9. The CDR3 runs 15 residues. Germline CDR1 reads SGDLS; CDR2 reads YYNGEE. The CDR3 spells CASSQGGDADYGYTF. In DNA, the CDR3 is TGTGCCAGCAGCCAGGGGGGGGACGCGGACTATGGCTACACCTTC.

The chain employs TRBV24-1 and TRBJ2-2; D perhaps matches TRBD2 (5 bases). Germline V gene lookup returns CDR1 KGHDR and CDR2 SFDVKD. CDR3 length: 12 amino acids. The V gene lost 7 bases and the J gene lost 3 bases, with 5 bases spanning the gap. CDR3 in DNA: TGTGCCACCAGGGGAGACACCGGGGAGCTGTTTTTT. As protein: CATRGDTGELFF.

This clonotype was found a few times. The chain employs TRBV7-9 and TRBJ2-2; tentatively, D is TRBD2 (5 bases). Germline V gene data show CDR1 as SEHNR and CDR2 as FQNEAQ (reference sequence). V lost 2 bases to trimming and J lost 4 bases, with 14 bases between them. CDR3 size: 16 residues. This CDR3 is CASSLLLDLVTGELFF. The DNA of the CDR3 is TGTGCCAGCAGCTTACTTTTGGACTTGGTCACCGGGGAGCTGTTTTTT.

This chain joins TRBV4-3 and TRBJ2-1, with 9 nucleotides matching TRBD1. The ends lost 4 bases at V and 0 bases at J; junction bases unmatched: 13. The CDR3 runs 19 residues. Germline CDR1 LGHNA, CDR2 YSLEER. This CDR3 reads CASSLRDREKLSSYNEQFF. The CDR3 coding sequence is TGCGCCAGCAGCCTCCGGGACAGGGAGAAACTGAGCTCCTACAATGAGCAGTTCTTC.

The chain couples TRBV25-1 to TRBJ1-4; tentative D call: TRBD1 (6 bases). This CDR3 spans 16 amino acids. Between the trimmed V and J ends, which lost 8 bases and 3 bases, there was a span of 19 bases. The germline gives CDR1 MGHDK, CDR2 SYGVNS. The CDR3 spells CASSDRRGASNEKLFF. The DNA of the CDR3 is TGTGCCAGCTCGGACCGGCGGGGGGCCTCTAATGAAAAACTGTTTTTT.